This T cell receptor (beta chain) is from a study of beta chain features in type 1 diabetes. About the research overall: Examination spanned around 110 million sorted cells from all samples. Study results and limitations: For Type 1 diabetes patients, all four CD4+ subsets carried TCRB CDR3s that were moderately but significantly shorter.

Every bit of the isolated RNA underwent reverse transcription, so sequencing read expressed TCRB transcripts. The protocol was immunoSEQ multiplex PCR, while the TCRdb copy is restricted to in-frame clones and leaves out a portion. The sample consists of hundreds of thousands of clones, 13% of them appearing once. With respect to this clone: Its antigen remains unknown.

Looked up from germline, CDR1 is SGDLS and CDR2 is YYNGEE. Trimming stripped 3 bases from V and 0 bases from J, with 12 bases between. CDR3 length: 15 residues. The genes are TRBV9 and TRBJ1-1; possibly TRBD1 for D (6 bases). The source of this sequence is a man younger than 35 with type 1 diabetes. Source material: naive CD4+ T cells from blood. The CDR3 sequence: CASSAGQHLNTEAFF. Written as DNA, the CDR3 is TGTGCCAGCAGCGCCGGACAGCATCTGAACACTGAAGCTTTCTTT.